A selection of T cell receptor beta chains follows, all from one sample in a study of T cells in Graves' hyperthyroidism and ophthalmopathy. Using its own MiXCR run on the multiplex PCR reads, TCRdb lists one record per CDR3 protein. The table records some 760,000 distinct CDR3 sequences, 14% of them present only once. The sequencing input was blood. These receptors came from a woman younger than 35 with Graves' hyperthyroidism. Both conserved end residues are part of each CDR3. Fields, in order: V gene, J gene, D gene, clone size, CDR3 protein, CDR3 DNA. The D gene is left open where the match is weak. Some rows have no size entry. The others give once, few or many, or a class for an expanded clone.

v_call: TRBV5-1; j_call: TRBJ2-7; d_call: .; clone_size: many; cdr3_aa: CASSSAHKTYEQYF; cdr3_nt: TGCGCCAGCAGCTCGGCACACAAAACCTACGAGCAGTACTTC
v_call: TRBV14; j_call: TRBJ1-2; d_call: TRBD1; clone_size: few; cdr3_aa: CASSQEEDTGTGHLYGYTF; cdr3_nt: TGTGCCAGCAGCCAAGAAGAGGACACTGGGACAGGCCACCTCTATGGCTACACCTTC
v_call: TRBV4-2; j_call: TRBJ2-1; d_call: TRBD2; clone_size: .; cdr3_aa: CASSQATSGAYNEQFF; cdr3_nt: TGTGCCAGCAGCCAGGCAACTAGCGGGGCTTACAATGAGCAGTTCTTC
v_call: TRBV7-3; j_call: TRBJ1-2; d_call: TRBD1; clone_size: many; cdr3_aa: CASSPRGGGGYGYTF; cdr3_nt: TGTGCCAGCAGCCCCAGGGGGGGCGGCGGGTATGGCTACACCTTC
v_call: TRBV24-1; j_call: TRBJ2-3; d_call: .; clone_size: many; cdr3_aa: CATSDPSGSSTDTQYF; cdr3_nt: TGTGCCACCAGTGATCCCTCAGGGAGTAGCACAGATACGCAGTATTTT
v_call: TRBV19; j_call: TRBJ1-1; d_call: .; clone_size: .; cdr3_aa: CASYEGGTEAFF; cdr3_nt: TGTGCCAGCTACGAAGGGGGCACTGAAGCTTTCTTT
v_call: TRBV11-2; j_call: TRBJ2-5; d_call: .; clone_size: many; cdr3_aa: CASSLEIGTQYF; cdr3_nt: TGTGCCAGCAGCTTAGAAATCGGGACCCAGTACTTC
v_call: TRBV7-2; j_call: TRBJ2-7; d_call: .; clone_size: many; cdr3_aa: CASSLLSAYEQYF; cdr3_nt: TGTGCCAGCAGCTTACTGTCCGCATACGAGCAGTACTTC
v_call: TRBV27; j_call: TRBJ2-7; d_call: TRBD2; clone_size: few; cdr3_aa: CASSRLAGGGYEQYF; cdr3_nt: TGTGCCAGCAGTAGACTAGCGGGAGGGGGCTACGAGCAGTACTTC
v_call: TRBV6-1; j_call: TRBJ2-7; d_call: .; clone_size: many; cdr3_aa: CASIQGGEQYF; cdr3_nt: TGTGCCAGCATCCAGGGCGGCGAGCAGTACTTC
v_call: TRBV6-1; j_call: TRBJ2-1; d_call: TRBD1; clone_size: many; cdr3_aa: CASKDRDSSYNEQFF; cdr3_nt: TGTGCCAGCAAGGATCGGGACAGCTCCTACAATGAGCAGTTCTTC
v_call: TRBV7-9; j_call: TRBJ2-5; d_call: TRBD2; clone_size: many; cdr3_aa: CASSLVTGRAKQETQYF; cdr3_nt: TGTGCCAGCAGCTTAGTAACCGGGAGGGCCAAGCAAGAGACCCAGTACTTC
v_call: TRBV4-1; j_call: TRBJ1-1; d_call: .; clone_size: .; cdr3_aa: CASSQGMTEAFF; cdr3_nt: TGCGCCAGCAGCCAAGGGATGACTGAAGCTTTCTTT
v_call: TRBV4-2; j_call: TRBJ2-7; d_call: .; clone_size: few; cdr3_aa: CASSQDGFPDYSGFYEQYF; cdr3_nt: TGTGCCAGCAGCCAAGATGGATTTCCGGACTATTCTGGCTTCTACGAGCAGTACTTC